These 5 T cell receptor beta chains originate from one sample sequenced in a study of cytotoxic CD8 clonotypes in ibrutinib-treated CLL. TCRdb's table, derived via immunoSEQ multiplex PCR, lists solely in-frame clones and lacks some. Altogether over 100,000 clones are present, over 75% being singletons, with the ten largest covering roughly 2%. Here the sequenced sample was PBMCs, taken after 24 months of ibrutinib treatment. The receptors were sampled from a human donor with chronic lymphocytic leukemia.

This chain uses TRBV5-1 with TRBJ1-1; 8 bases fit TRBD1. CDR3 length: 15 amino acids. Per germline, CDR1 SGHRS and CDR2 YFSETQ. The J segment lost 4 bases and the V segment lost 6 bases, leaving 11 bases of the junction unmatched. For the CDR3, the DNA is TGCGCCAGCACCCAGACAGGGGCCACGCGCACTGAAGCTTTCTTT. Amino acid sequence: CASTQTGATRTEAFF.

This chain links TRBV28 with TRBJ1-4, with no clear D. This CDR3 contains 14 residues. Germline V CDR1 and CDR2: MDHEN, SYDVKM. Trimming took off 5 bases at V and 2 bases at J, with 9 bases between the two ends. CDR3 amino acids: CASSSPVTNEKLFF. DNA of the CDR3: TGTGCCAGCAGTAGCCCGGTGACTAATGAAAAACTGTTTTTT.

The V call is TRBV7-2, the J call TRBJ2-7, with 7 bases fitting TRBD1. This CDR3 comprises 14 residues. Germline assignment: CDR1 SGHTA and CDR2 FQGNSA. V was pared by 5 bases and J by 0 bases, with 4 bases of the junction left unmatched. The CDR3 DNA reads as TGTGCCAGCAGCCCTAGACAGGGCTCCTACGAGCAGTACTTC. This sequence encodes CASSPRQGSYEQYF.

This clone has a single count. The chain is built from TRBV7-2 and TRBJ1-2; TRBD1 aligns across 10 bases. The germline V gene encodes CDR1 SGHTA and CDR2 FQGNSA. The ends lost 5 bases at V and 4 bases at J; junction bases unmatched: 7. The CDR3 runs 15 residues. The CDR3 bases are TGTGCCAGCAGCGCGGGACAGGGGCCTTTCTATGGCTACACCTTC. Encoded protein: CASSAGQGPFYGYTF.

The rearrangement joins TRBV12-5 to TRBJ1-2; TRBD1 might be the D (5 bases). The CDR3 is 13 amino acids. Germline V gene sequence: CDR1 LGHNT, CDR2 FRNRAP. Trimming took 0 bases from V and 5 from J, leaving 7 bases between them. CDR3 coding DNA: TGTGCTAGTGGTTTGGTCGGGGGTTATGGCTACACCTTC. This codes for CASGLVGGYGYTF.